This T cell receptor (beta chain) emerged from a study of T cells in Graves' hyperthyroidism and ophthalmopathy. Whole-study findings and limits: Stable hyperthyroidism was told apart from ophthalmopathy by a model built on 13 V-J features.

Individuals with ophthalmopathy presented a Clinical Activity Score of at least 3, a NOSPECS grade of at least 4 and a duration under 3 months. Using over 8.5 ml of fresh peripheral blood, PBMCs were prepared. V lost 0 bases and J lost 9; bases outside the gene matches: 4. The CDR3 has 15 residues. Germline V gene data show CDR1 as SGDLS and CDR2 as YYNGEE. Template material for amplifying TCR beta CDR3 regions consisted of RNA transcripts. When the TCR CDR3 underwent first-round RT-PCR, the HTBI primer set was used. One entry per CDR3 protein, called by TCRdb with MiXCR from the multiplex PCR reads. The sample lists a few hundred thousand distinct CDR3 sequences, approximately 23% occurring once. Concerning this clonotype: Its antigen is unknown.

The TCR comes from a woman in her 70s with Graves' ophthalmopathy. Material: blood. The chain links TRBV9 to TRBJ1-6; 9 nucleotides line up with TRBD1. CDR3 coding DNA: TGTGCCAGCAGCGTAGAAGGGGACAGGGCTTCACCCCTCCACTTT. This translates into CASSVEGDRASPLHF.